The next 32 T cell receptor beta chains were all read from a single sample in a study of vaccination and CD4 T cells after COVID-19. The Oncomine TCR Beta short-read assay generated sequence data from the DNA of cultured CD4+ T cells. TCRdb called the PCR reads again in MiXCR, with one record for every CDR3 protein. This table has 20,000 to 25,000 distinct CDR3 sequences, roughly two fifths appearing once. Antigens of these TCRs are unknown. Regarding treatment: approximately 10-day PBMC culture with coronavirus spike peptide pools or control peptides (ViraFEST assay). The sample taken for sequencing was CD4+ T cells from blood, cultured in vitro. Receptor source: a human donor who had recovered from COVID-19.

This clonotype showed up just a few times. This chain connects TRBV7-8 to TRBJ1-4; D is uncertain. The V and J ends lost 2 bases and 7 bases respectively, with 14 bases between them. This CDR3 has 15 amino acids. The germline V gene has CDR1 SGHVS and CDR2 FQNEAQ. The CDR3 nucleotides are TGTGCCAGCAGCTTAATTCCGCTCGGAGGTGAAAAACTGTTTTTT. Its translation: CASSLIPLGGEKLFF.

This chain joins TRBV20-1 and TRBJ2-3, with TRBD2 identical over 11 bases. The CDR3 spans 16 residues. Germline V CDR1 and CDR2: DFQATT, SNEGSKA (reference sequence). V lost 2 bases to trimming and J lost 3 bases; unmatched junction nucleotides: 7. The CDR3 protein is CSARPASGRLTDTQYF. In DNA form, the CDR3 reads TGCAGTGCTAGACCAGCTAGCGGGAGGTTAACAGATACGCAGTATTTT.

V usage is TRBV4-3 and J usage is TRBJ2-3, with D possibly being TRBD1 (7 bases). Germline V CDR1 and CDR2: LGHNA, YSLEER. Deletions cut 1 base from V and 1 base from J, with 18 bases between. This CDR3 contains 18 residues. CDR3 sequence reads: CASSQGGYQGGGTDTQYF. The CDR3 DNA sequence: TGCGCCAGCAGCCAAGGAGGGTATCAGGGGGGTGGCACAGATACGCAGTATTTT.

This clonotype came up a few times. This sequence joins TRBV10-3 and TRBJ2-5, with D perhaps TRBD1 (6 bases). The CDR3 runs 15 residues. CDR1 is ENHRY, CDR2 SYGVKD, per germline. With 4 bases removed from V and 3 bases from J, the gap between germline ends came to 15 bases. The CDR3 DNA sequence: TGTGCCATCAGTGTCGGTCCGACAGGCGAAGAGACCCAGTACTTC. This sequence encodes CAISVGPTGEETQYF.

The chain recombines TRBV6-2 or TRBV6-3 with TRBJ1-2; TRBD1 matches 8 bases. The CDR3 length is 13 residues. The germline gives CDR1 MNHEY, CDR2 SVGEGT. With V trimmed by 8 bases and J by 5 bases, 7 bases remained unmatched. The DNA for the CDR3 is TGTGCCAGCCGGACAGGGATTCATTATGGCTACACCTTC. Amino acid sequence: CASRTGIHYGYTF.

This clonotype has only a few counts. The genes are TRBV7-2 and TRBJ1-5, with D hard to call. Germline values: CDR1 SGHTA, CDR2 FQGNSA. Trimming removed 6 bases from V and 2 bases from J, with 5 bases in between. CDR3 length: 12 residues. DNA for the CDR3: TGTGCCAGCAGGAGGGGCAATCAGCCCCAGCATTTT. It yields the protein CASRRGNQPQHF.

The rearrangement uses TRBV24-1 and TRBJ1-5; D perhaps matches TRBD1 (6 bases). V was shortened by 4 bases and J by 2 bases, with 8 bases between the two germline ends. This CDR3 is 14 amino acids long. In germline, CDR1 is KGHDR, CDR2 SFDVKD. The DNA of the CDR3 is TGTGCCACCAGTGACCCAGGGGGCAATCAGCCCCAGCATTTT. Translating gives CATSDPGGNQPQHF.

This clonotype was seen a single time. V and J are TRBV6-5 and TRBJ2-7, with D unclear. The CDR3 has 15 residues. Germline assignment: CDR1 MNHEY and CDR2 SVGAGI. V lost 0 bases, J lost 6 bases, and 15 bases lay in between. CDR3 protein: CASSYSHSSKFEQYF. DNA of the CDR3: TGTGCCAGCAGTTACTCTCACTCATCAAAGTTCGAGCAGTACTTC.

This rearrangement joins TRBV4-2 to TRBJ2-7; 7 bases align to TRBD1. Germline V gene lookup returns CDR1 LGHNA and CDR2 YNFKEQ. V lost 0 bases and J lost 4; bases outside the gene matches: 6. The CDR3 length is 15 residues. The CDR3, as DNA: TGTGCCAGCAGCCAAGATAAAGGGGGCGTTTACGAGCAGTACTTC. Protein sequence: CASSQDKGGVYEQYF.

The V and J genes are TRBV27 and TRBJ1-6, with 7 bases aligning to TRBD1. Germline-derived CDR1 and CDR2 are MNHEY and SMNVEV (reference sequence). J gave up 5 bases and V 6 bases, and 10 bases lay outside the gene matches. CDR3 length: 16 residues. CDR3 nucleotides: TGTGCCAGCAGCCACGACAGGGCCCCAGATAATTCACCCCTCCACTTT. Translated: CASSHDRAPDNSPLHF.

Written as DNA, the CDR3 is TGTGCCAGCAGGAACCGGGGTTCGAACACTGAAGCTTTCTTT. Its translation: CASRNRGSNTEAFF. This chain connects TRBV6-2 or TRBV6-3 to TRBJ1-1; D ambiguous. V was cut by 6 bases and J by 1 base, with 12 bases left in between. The CDR3 is 14 amino acids. Per the germline V gene, CDR1 is MNHEY and CDR2 is SVGEGT.

The rearrangement links TRBV6-2 or TRBV6-3 to TRBJ1-1; tentatively, D is TRBD1 (5 bases). The CDR3 consists of 13 residues. Germline lookup yields CDR1 MNHEY and CDR2 SVGEGT. Deletions cut 6 bases from V and 2 bases from J, with 10 bases between. The CDR3 nucleotides are TGTGCCAGCAGACCTACAGGTAACACTGAAGCTTTCTTT. Residues: CASRPTGNTEAFF.

The rearrangement uses TRBV7-2 and TRBJ2-4; D not certain. This CDR3 is built from 13 residues. Germline CDR1 SGHTA, CDR2 FQGNSA. Trimming shortened V by 5 bases and J by 0 bases, and 5 bases separated the two germline ends. This CDR3 reads CASSGLAKNIQYF. CDR3 DNA sequence: TGTGCCAGCAGCGGATTAGCCAAAAACATTCAGTACTTC.

This rearrangement joins TRBV5-1 to TRBJ1-5; 7 bases align to TRBD1. The CDR3 is made up of 14 amino acids. V lost 0 bases and J lost 6; bases outside the gene matches: 3. From germline, CDR1 is SGHRS and CDR2 YFSETQ. The CDR3 protein is CASSLEGAGQPQHF. The CDR3 region has the DNA TGCGCCAGCAGCTTGGAGGGGGCTGGTCAGCCCCAGCATTTT.

This clonotype has just a few counts. V usage is TRBV27 and J usage is TRBJ2-6; no firm D call. The CDR3 runs 14 residues. CDR1 and CDR2 (germline): MNHEY, SMNVEV (reference sequence). The germline V and J ends were trimmed by 8 bases and 2 bases, with 10 bases remaining between them. The CDR3 DNA is TGTGCCAGCTGTTACGGAACTGGGGCCAACGTCCTGACTTTC. Its translation: CASCYGTGANVLTF.

The V and J genes are TRBV12-3 or TRBV12-4 and TRBJ1-1; a weak D match, TRBD1 (5 bases). The CDR3 loop spans 15 amino acids. The ends were cut back, 3 bases at V and 5 bases at J, with 16 bases in the middle. The chain's CDR3 is CASSFGAGRATEAFF. CDR3 coding DNA: TGTGCCAGCAGTTTTGGGGCAGGGCGGGCGACTGAAGCTTTCTTT.

The chain joins TRBV28 to TRBJ2-5; a weak D match, TRBD2 (5 bases). The CDR3 sequence is 14 residues long. Trimming stripped 6 bases from V and 5 bases from J, with 16 bases between. Germline CDR1 and CDR2: MDHEN and SYDVKM. The CDR3: CASRSRTRGETQYF. DNA for the CDR3: TGTGCCAGCAGGTCTAGGACGCGCGGGGAGACCCAGTACTTC.

This chain connects TRBV20-1 to TRBJ1-3; maybe TRBD1 (5 bases). CDR1 is DFQATT, CDR2 SNEGSKA, per germline (reference sequence). The CDR3 covers 13 residues. Trimming took off 5 bases at V and 4 bases at J, with 12 bases between the two ends. CDR3 sequence reads: CSAGGVGGNTIYF. As DNA, the CDR3 is TGCAGTGCTGGGGGGGTGGGGGGAAACACCATATATTTT.

The CDR3: CATSDSTEAFF. Here the CDR3 DNA reads TGTGCCACCAGTGACAGCACTGAAGCTTTCTTT. This chain joins TRBV24-1 and TRBJ1-1; D gene ambiguous. The CDR3 covers 11 residues. V shed 4 bases and J shed 4 bases, with 3 bases lying between them. CDR1 KGHDR and CDR2 SFDVKD come from the germline V gene.

This chain links TRBV6-5 with TRBJ2-7, with 8 bases matching TRBD2. CDR1 and CDR2 from the germline V gene are MNHEY and SVGAGI. This CDR3 is 16 amino acids long. Trimming removed 0 bases from V and 11 bases from J; junction bases left unmatched: 15. The CDR3 is CASSYSGRGGSLVEYF. The CDR3 bases are TGTGCCAGCAGTTACTCGGGTCGGGGGGGGTCCTTGGTTGAGTACTTC.

The chain has TRBV2 and TRBJ2-5; D is possibly TRBD1 or TRBD2 (5 bases each). In germline, CDR1 is SNHLY, CDR2 FYNNEI. The CDR3 runs 15 residues. The V end lost 0 bases, the J end lost 1 base, and 9 bases lay between the germline ends. The CDR3 sequence: CASSEAWGFQETQYF. The CDR3 coding sequence is TGTGCCAGCAGTGAAGCGTGGGGGTTCCAAGAGACCCAGTACTTC.

This clonotype was seen only once. The chain combines TRBV28 with TRBJ1-3; D is unclear. Germline V gene lookup returns CDR1 MDHEN and CDR2 SYDVKM. V lost 3 bases and J 1 base, leaving 7 bases between the germline ends. The CDR3 runs to 14 residues. The CDR3 protein is CASSLVGSGNTIYF. CDR3 nucleotides: TGTGCCAGCAGTTTGGTAGGGTCTGGAAACACCATATATTTT. Filled out from reference TRBV28 and TRBJ1-3, the complete variable domain reads DVKVTQSSRYLVKRTGEKVFLECVQDMDHENMFWYRQDPGLGLRLIYFSYDVKMKEKGDIPEGYSVSREKKERFSLILESASTNQTSMYLCASSLVGSGNTIYFGEGSWLTVV.

The chain uses TRBV19 and TRBJ1-5; D is unresolved. CDR3 length: 15 residues. V dropped 0 bases and J dropped 6 bases, with 12 bases sitting between them. CDR1 is LNHDA, CDR2 SQIVND, per germline (reference sequence). The CDR3 spells CASSIDKYTFQPQHF. The CDR3 DNA follows: TGTGCCAGTAGTATAGACAAGTACACCTTTCAGCCCCAGCATTTT.

In regard to this clonotype: A read error may produce the germline difference seen at one junction end. The chain uses TRBV28 and TRBJ2-7; a possible D gene is TRBD2 (5 bases). Germline CDR1 is MDHEN and CDR2 is SYDVKM. The CDR3 is 12 residues long. CDR3 DNA sequence: TGTGCCAGCAGTTTATCGGGATACGGGCAGTACTTC. Protein: CASSLSGYGQYF. The variable domain in full, completed from reference TRBV28 and TRBJ2-7, reads DVKVTQSSRYLVKRTGEKVFLECVQDMDHENMFWYRQDPGLGLRLIYFSYDVKMKEKGDIPEGYSVSREKKERFSLILESASTNQTSMYLCASSLSGYGQYFGPGTRLTVT.

This clonotype was seen a handful of times. The chain is built from TRBV6-2 or TRBV6-3 and TRBJ2-1; 7 bases map to TRBD1. The germline V gene has CDR1 MNHEY and CDR2 SVGEGT. J was trimmed by 15 bases and V by 6 bases; bases with no gene match: 20. The CDR3 spans 15 residues. CDR3: CASRPEQGWGRSGFF. CDR3 DNA sequence: TGTGCCAGCAGGCCCGAACAGGGGTGGGGGAGAAGCGGGTTCTTC.

This clonotype was recorded only once. The V and J genes are TRBV20-1 and TRBJ2-5, with TRBD1 matching 8 bases. J lost 3 bases, V lost 6 bases, and 9 bases had no gene match. CDR3 length: 14 amino acids. Germline V gene sequence: CDR1 DFQATT, CDR2 SNEGSKA (reference sequence). As DNA, the CDR3 is TGCAGTGCGTTACAGGGGGGCCCGAAAGAGACCCAGTACTTC. This encodes CSALQGGPKETQYF.

The chain combines TRBV6-2 or TRBV6-3 with TRBJ1-1, with 8 bases that match TRBD1. V shed 1 base, J shed 5 bases, and the junction held 6 bases outside the gene matches. Looked up from germline, CDR1 is MNHEY and CDR2 is SVGEGT. This CDR3 has 15 amino acids. CDR3 residues: CASSYFPGQVTEAFF. The CDR3 bases are TGTGCCAGCAGTTACTTCCCGGGACAGGTAACTGAAGCTTTCTTT.

This chain uses TRBV4-2 with TRBJ1-6; 9 bases match TRBD1. CDR3 size: 16 residues. Looked up from germline, CDR1 is LGHNA and CDR2 is YNFKEQ. J lost 12 bases, V lost 0 bases, and 9 bases had no gene match. DNA for the CDR3: TGTGCCAGCAGCCAAGAGGGTTGGGACAGGGTTCAACCCCTCCACTTT. Translated: CASSQEGWDRVQPLHF.

The genes are TRBV5-4 and TRBJ2-2, with 7 nucleotides matching TRBD1. Germline CDR1 reads SGHNT; CDR2 reads YYREEE (reference sequence). This CDR3 is 16 amino acids long. With 5 bases clipped from V and 0 bases from J, the junction kept 7 bases outside the gene matches. DNA for the CDR3: TGTGCCAGCAGGAGCCGGGACAGAGCGAACACCGGGGAGCTGTTTTTT. Its translation is CASRSRDRANTGELFF.

This clonotype was detected a few times. CDR3 in DNA: TGCAGTGCTAGAGCCGGACAGGGGGCCACCGGGGAGCTGTTTTTT. Translating gives CSARAGQGATGELFF. The chain is built from TRBV20-1 and TRBJ2-2, with 11 bases fitting TRBD1. Trimming at V came to 1 base and at J to 4 bases, leaving 2 bases not matched to a gene. Germline assignment: CDR1 DFQATT and CDR2 SNEGSKA (reference sequence). The CDR3 is 15 residues long.

The chain couples TRBV11-2 to TRBJ2-1, with D possibly TRBD2 on 5 matching bases. Germline V gene sequence: CDR1 SGHAT, CDR2 FQNNGV. This CDR3 spans 14 amino acids. V lost 4 bases, J lost 4 bases, and 11 bases lay in between. This chain's CDR3 is CASSSEGLYNEQFF. The DNA of the CDR3 is TGTGCCAGCAGCTCAGAGGGCCTATACAATGAGCAGTTCTTC. Filled out from reference TRBV11-2 and TRBJ2-1, the complete variable domain reads EAGVAQSPRYKIIEKRQSVAFWCNPISGHATLYWYQQILGQGPKLLIQFQNNGVVDDSQLPKDRFSAERLKGVDSTLKIQPAKLEDSAVYLCASSSEGLYNEQFFGPGTRLTVL.

This chain links TRBV14 with TRBJ2-1, with 10 bases aligning to TRBD2. The CDR3 spans 15 residues. Germline CDR1 SGHDN, CDR2 FVKESK. The V segment lost 6 bases and the J segment 0 bases; nucleotides outside the gene matches: 2. CDR3 region: CASSPSGGSYNEQFF. The CDR3 bases are TGTGCCAGCAGTCCTAGCGGGGGCTCCTACAATGAGCAGTTCTTC.